This T cell receptor (beta chain) was sequenced during a study of cytomegalovirus exposure and HLA in healthy donors. Germline lookup yields CDR1 MNHEY and CDR2 SMNVEV (reference sequence). J lost 3 bases, V lost 6 bases, and 8 bases had no gene match. The CDR3 has 15 residues. Researchers ran the PCR with 60 Vbeta and 13 Jbeta primers. Generated by immunoSEQ multiplex PCR, the TCRdb table keeps only in-frame clones and is missing some. The table lists about 90,000 clones, around 77% of them singletons, with roughly 20% in the top ten. This receptor was identified in an older woman in good health and CMV-seropositive. The chain couples TRBV27 to TRBJ1-1; 9 positions agree with TRBD1. Sample: PBMCs. The chain's CDR3 is CASRVTGGVHTEAFF. In DNA form, the CDR3 reads TGTGCCAGCAGAGTCACAGGGGGCGTCCACACTGAAGCTTTCTTT.